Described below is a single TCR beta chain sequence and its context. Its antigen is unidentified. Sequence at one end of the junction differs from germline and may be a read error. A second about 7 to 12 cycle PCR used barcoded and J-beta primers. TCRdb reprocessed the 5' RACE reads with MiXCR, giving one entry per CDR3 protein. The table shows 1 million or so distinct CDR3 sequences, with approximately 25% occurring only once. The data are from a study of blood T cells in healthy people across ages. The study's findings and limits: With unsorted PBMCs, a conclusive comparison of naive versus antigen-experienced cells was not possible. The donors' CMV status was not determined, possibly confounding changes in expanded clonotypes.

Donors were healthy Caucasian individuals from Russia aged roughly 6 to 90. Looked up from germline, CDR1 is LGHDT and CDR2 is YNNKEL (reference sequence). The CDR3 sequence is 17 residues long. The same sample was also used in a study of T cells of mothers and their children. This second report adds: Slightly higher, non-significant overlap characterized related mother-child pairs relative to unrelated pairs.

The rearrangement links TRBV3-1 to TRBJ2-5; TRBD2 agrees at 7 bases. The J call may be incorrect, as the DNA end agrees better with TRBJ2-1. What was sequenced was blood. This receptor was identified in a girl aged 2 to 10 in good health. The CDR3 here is CPSSPWGGSGMGNEQFF. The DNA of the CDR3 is TGTCCCAGCAGCCCCTGGGGCGGGAGCGGGATGGGCAATGAGCAGTTCTTC.